The 13 T cell receptor beta chains reported below all come from one sample, sequenced in a study of cytomegalovirus exposure and HLA in healthy donors (dated by TCRdb to the late 2010s). The library was produced with the immunoSEQ multiplex PCR assay. A mixture of 60 forward primers for TCR Vbeta segments and 13 reverse primers for TCR Jbeta segments was used in the multiplex PCR. Sourced from immuneACCESS, this table was stored by TCRdb with only in-frame sequences that have V and J called. A share of the clones is absent; for the studies checked, an unresolved V gene accounts for under half, and the remainder has no known explanation. The sample table lists fewer than 200,000 clones, roughly four fifths of them with a count of one. The biggest ten clones account for approximately 13% of the sample. The sequencing sample was made of PBMCs. The receptors were sampled from a woman between 45 and 60 years old in good health and CMV-seronegative.

The V and J genes are TRBV18 and TRBJ2-3; D may be TRBD2 (5 bases). This CDR3 comprises 14 residues. V lost 0 bases to trimming and J lost 8 bases, with 12 bases between them. The germline V gene has CDR1 KGHSH and CDR2 LQKENI. CDR3 protein: CASSPPTREGTQYF. CDR3 in DNA: TGTGCCAGCTCACCACCGACGAGGGAAGGTACGCAGTATTTT.

The chain has TRBV6-1 and TRBJ2-1; the match to TRBD1 covers 9 bases. J lost 7 bases, V lost 5 bases, and 6 bases had no gene match. Germline assignment: CDR1 MNHNS and CDR2 SASEGT. This CDR3 is 14 amino acids long. CDR3: CASSRDRDLNEQFF. The CDR3 nucleotides are TGTGCCAGCAGTCGGGACAGGGATTTGAATGAGCAGTTCTTC.

The genes are TRBV9 and TRBJ1-1; D is possibly TRBD1 (5 bases). Germline values: CDR1 SGDLS, CDR2 YYNGEE. The germline V and J ends were trimmed by 2 bases and 5 bases, with 16 bases remaining between them. The CDR3 loop spans 15 amino acids. The CDR3 is CASSVDTSRDTEAFF. The CDR3 DNA reads as TGTGCCAGCAGCGTGGATACAAGCAGGGATACTGAAGCTTTCTTT.

The chain has TRBV2 and TRBJ2-3, with a possible D match to TRBD2 (6 bases). CDR1 SNHLY and CDR2 FYNNEI come from the germline V gene. The CDR3 consists of 15 residues. V was trimmed by 5 bases and J by 2 bases, leaving 14 bases between them. CDR3: CASSSGLSDTDTQYF. CDR3 in DNA: TGTGCCAGCAGTTCGGGACTCAGCGACACAGATACGCAGTATTTT.

The rearrangement links TRBV7-8 to TRBJ2-7, with 10 bases identical to TRBD1. From germline, CDR1 is SGHVS and CDR2 FQNEAQ. This CDR3 is 14 amino acids long. Trimming at V came to 5 bases and at J to 3 bases, leaving 4 bases not matched to a gene. CDR3: CASSRTGGSYEQYF. The CDR3 region has the DNA TGTGCCAGCAGCCGGACAGGGGGAAGCTACGAGCAGTACTTC.

The V call is TRBV4-2, the J call TRBJ1-4; TRBD1 matches 7 bases. The CDR3 contains 15 residues. Trimming cost V 4 bases and J 5 bases; bases outside gene matches: 7. Germline V gene data show CDR1 as LGHNA and CDR2 as YNFKEQ. Written as DNA, the CDR3 is TGTGCCAGCAGCCCACGGACAGGACCAAATGAAAAACTGTTTTTT. This codes for CASSPRTGPNEKLFF.

The rearrangement links TRBV11-2 to TRBJ2-5, with 7 nucleotides matching TRBD2. Losses at the gene ends were 5 bases for V and 2 bases for J; bases not matched to a gene: 11. The CDR3 covers 16 residues. From germline, CDR1 is SGHAT and CDR2 FQNNGV. The CDR3 DNA is TGTGCCAGCAGCCCGAGGACTAGAGGGTGGCAAGAGACCCAGTACTTC. It codes for CASSPRTRGWQETQYF.

J is TRBJ2-7 and V is TRBV6-1, with TRBD1 matching over 8 bases. This CDR3 has 15 amino acids. The V gene end was trimmed by 5 bases and the J gene end by 4 bases; junction bases not matched to a gene: 10. In germline, CDR1 is MNHNS, CDR2 SASEGT. Written as DNA, the CDR3 is TGTGCCAGCAGTACTTCTTGGACAGGGCTATACGAGCAGTACTTC. Encoded protein: CASSTSWTGLYEQYF.

This chain joins TRBV7-2 and TRBJ2-7, with 9 bases that match TRBD2. V was clipped by 7 bases and J by 5 bases; unmatched bases: 9. In germline, CDR1 is SGHTA, CDR2 FQGNSA. The CDR3 extends over 14 amino acids. Written as DNA, the CDR3 is TGTGCCAGCACCATGAGCGGGAGGAAGGACGAGCAGTACTTC. Amino acid sequence: CASTMSGRKDEQYF.

The chain joins TRBV10-1 to TRBJ1-5; 8 bases agree with TRBD1. V dropped 6 bases and J dropped 5; count of bases not matched to a gene: 12. Germline CDR1 is WNHNN and CDR2 is SYGVQD (reference sequence). This CDR3 contains 16 residues. The CDR3 spells CASRPLDREHDQPQHF. The CDR3 DNA reads TGCGCCAGCAGGCCTCTGGACAGGGAACATGATCAGCCCCAGCATTTT.

CDR3 nucleotide sequence: TGTGCCAGCAGTCCGCAGGGGCAGGGTGGGAAAGGCTACACCTTC. This codes for CASSPQGQGGKGYTF. This chain uses TRBV27 with TRBJ1-2; tentatively, D is TRBD1 (6 bases). The CDR3 totals 15 residues. Germline V CDR1 and CDR2: MNHEY, SMNVEV (reference sequence). The V end was cut by 5 bases, the J end by 8 bases, with 21 bases between.

This clone appeared a few times. This sequence joins TRBV7-2 and TRBJ2-7; 8 bases match TRBD2. The CDR3 has 16 residues. The V and J ends lost 1 base and 6 bases, in that order; junction bases with no gene match: 11. The V gene's germline CDR1 is SGHTA and CDR2 FQGNSA. CDR3 residues: CASSLDPAGELREQYF. The CDR3, as DNA: TGTGCCAGCAGCTTAGACCCAGCGGGAGAGCTTCGCGAGCAGTACTTC.

Here the CDR3 reads CASSSPGTSYEQYF. The CDR3 coding sequence is TGTGCCAGCAGTTCCCCCGGGACTAGCTACGAGCAGTACTTC. This chain links TRBV28 with TRBJ2-7; TRBD2 matches at 8 bases. Germline CDR1 reads MDHEN; CDR2 reads SYDVKM. The V and J ends lost 4 bases and 3 bases, in that order; junction bases with no gene match: 5. The CDR3 loop spans 14 amino acids.